This T cell receptor (beta chain) was captured by sequencing in a study of shared clonotypes between healthy human individuals. Background on the study: In total, the donors were a couple of women and a few men aged 18 to 49.

As regards this clone: Its antigen is still unknown.

Study results and caveats: The small donor group covered limited genetic and exposure diversity.

Original data processing: ImmunoSEQ junction-only sequences lacked quality scores, so their filtering differed. Measured with immunoSEQ multiplex PCR; TCRdb has only the in-frame clones, and not every one. V and J calls and clone size follow that table, whereas D and trimming were derived from the DNA. The sample records just under 350,000 clones, around 70% being singletons. Germline V CDR1 and CDR2: SEHNR, FQNEAQ (reference sequence). The trim removed 6 bases at V and 9 bases at J, leaving 12 bases unmatched. CDR3 length: 16 amino acids. This receptor was identified in a man younger than 45 in good health. The chain uses TRBV7-9 and TRBJ2-1, with 12 bases fitting TRBD2. Sequenced input: memory CD4+ T cells sorted from blood. Documented subset: CD45RA-negative fraction. The chain's CDR3 is CASRPSRTSGVGEQFF. For the CDR3, the DNA is TGTGCCAGCAGACCTTCTCGGACTAGCGGGGTCGGTGAGCAGTTCTTC. The full variable domain, with the rest looked up from reference TRBV7-9 and TRBJ2-1, is DTGVSQNPRHKITKRGQNVTFRCDPISEHNRLYWYRQTLGQGPEFLTYFQNEAQLEKSRLLSDRFSAERPKGSFSTLEIQRTEQGDSAMYLCASRPSRTSGVGEQFFGPGTRLTVL.